Listed here is a single T cell receptor beta chain. Antigen: not known. This sample is part of a study of cytomegalovirus exposure and HLA in healthy donors. The PCR made use of 60 Vbeta and 13 Jbeta primers. Here immunoSEQ multiplex PCR was the method, and the copy in TCRdb shows in-frame clones only, minus some. The sample has 60,000 to 85,000 clones, around three quarters seen once. Whole-study findings and limits: Later analysis showed most CMV-associated TCR beta chains appearing HLA-restricted. In the analysis, some V segments, TRBV6-2 and TRBV6-3 included, were excluded as indistinguishable.

Germline V gene data show CDR1 as SGHNT and CDR2 as YYREEE (reference sequence). The CDR3 runs to 16 residues. The J segment lost 3 bases and the V segment lost 4 bases, leaving 8 bases of the junction unmatched. The TCR sequence derives from a man aged 40-49 years in good health and CMV-seronegative. The genes are TRBV5-4 and TRBJ1-3, with 9 bases fitting TRBD1. Sequences were obtained from PBMCs. CDR3 nucleotide sequence: TGTGCCAGCAGCAAGAACAGGGGGCTTTATGGAAACACCATATATTTT. It translates to CASSKNRGLYGNTIYF.